This is a list of T cell receptor beta chains from one sample in a study of blood T cell repertoires in COVID-19. TCRdb's copy holds only in-frame clones and misses some; the assay was immunoSEQ multiplex PCR. The table includes hundreds of thousands of clones, 83% detected once. The sequenced material came from peripheral blood. These receptors came from a woman aged 40 to 49 with active or convalescent COVID-19. Each CDR3 is given without its conserved first and last residue.

J gene,V gene,CDR3 protein
TRBJ1-1,TRBV28,ASSSLGTRGEAF
TRBJ2-1,TRBV6-1,ASSDLVAYNEQF
TRBJ1-6,TRBV6-1,ASSEVTANSPLH
TRBJ1-4,TRBV30,AWSPPDRGKGLDEKLF
TRBJ1-5,TRBV18,ASSPRGGLDQPQH
TRBJ2-1,TRBV5-4,ASSELSGGASWNEQF
TRBJ2-1,TRBV11-3,ASSLVTPGFNEQF
TRBJ1-5,TRBV2,ASSGWTGRNQPQH
TRBJ2-7,TRBV6-5,ASSPGRSYEQY
TRBJ1-5,TRBV5-6,ASSLGTGDYQPQH